This T cell receptor (beta chain) derives from a study of PD-1 blockade in classical Hodgkin lymphoma (dated by TCRdb to between 2020 and 2021). With respect to the entire study: The study used CyTOF and TCR beta sequencing to define a peripheral blood immune signature of response to PD-1 blockade in classical Hodgkin lymphoma.

Genomic DNA was isolated using the Qiagen DNeasy kit from unsorted PBMCs as well as from negatively selected CD4+ and CD8+ fractions. TCR beta CDR3 regions were amplified by immunoSEQ multiplex PCR using primers annealing to V and J segments. A synthetic immune receptor repertoire was used to minimize amplification bias, and any remaining bias was removed computationally after sequencing. The original methods were these. Repertoire diversity was quantified as the Shannon entropy index using custom Python scripts. Unsorted, CD4+ and CD8+ repertoires were examined separately, except in combined analyses, for which CD4+ and CD8+ sequences were merged in silico. TCRdb carries this immuneACCESS record with in-frame sequences only. Its versions omit some clonotypes, under half of them owing to an unresolved V gene in the studies checked, with the rest unexplained. V, J and clone size are taken as reported in that table, and D and trimming were inferred from the DNA itself. The sample table records 30,000 or so clones; roughly 94% of these occur just once. The ten largest clones capture roughly 2.1% of the sample.

About this clone itself: No cognate antigen has been identified for it. It has no much larger one-base neighbor in the sample; base qualities were not kept.

What the authors observed across the whole study: The study was restricted to a single clinical trial cohort, and the causes of repertoire differences, possibly disease activity or prior therapy, were left undefined. Baseline TCR diversity was reported as lower in newly diagnosed patients than in healthy donors, and lower still in relapsed/refractory patients.

As encoded in the germline V gene (reference sequence), CDR1 is LNHNV while CDR2 is YYDKDF. The germline ends are 16 bases apart after V is trimmed by 1 base and J by 9 bases. Taken from cysteine to phenylalanine, the CDR3 has 16 residues. CDR3 DNA only is kept here, 48 bases in frame from base 1. Per the publication, the time point label means: newly diagnosed, previously untreated cHL patient sample. As a comparison group for the relapsed/refractory trial patients, PBMCs were sequenced from patients with newly diagnosed, previously untreated classical Hodgkin lymphoma. Peripheral blood was collected in 8 mL Vacutainer Cell Preparation Tubes, from which PBMCs were isolated by centrifugation and then cryopreserved.

The TCR originated in a human donor with classical Hodgkin lymphoma. What was sequenced was peripheral blood mononuclear cells (PBMCs). This chain is built from TRBV15 and TRBJ1-6; the best D guess is TRBD1, with 5 bases matching. The DNA sequence is given as TGTGCCACCAGCAGAGCTGCCGGGACCGGTGGTTCACCCCTCCACTTT. It codes for CATSRAAGTGGSPLHF.